The clone carrying this T cell receptor (beta chain) was seen only a few times. Germline V gene sequence: CDR1 SQVTM, CDR2 ANQGSEA. Trimming took 7 bases from V and 1 from J, leaving 9 bases between them. The CDR3 is 12 amino acids. This entry belongs to a study of blood T cells in healthy people across ages. Next came a second PCR, run for roughly 6 to 11 cycles, which used a sample-barcoded 5' primer along with a J-beta primer mix. TCRdb fed the 5' RACE reads into MiXCR, producing one record per CDR3 protein. The sample consists of hundreds of thousands of distinct CDR3 sequences, 40% to 55% of them appearing once.

The TCR was taken from an elderly man in good health. The sample taken for sequencing was blood. The rearrangement joins TRBV29-1 to TRBJ2-3; tentatively, D is TRBD1 (5 bases). This chain's CDR3 is CSAKTGTDTQYF. The CDR3 DNA follows: TGCAGCGCCAAGACAGGCACAGATACGCAGTATTTT.